These 9 T cell receptor beta chains were all obtained from the same sample, sequenced in a study of long-term antiretroviral therapy in people with HIV. Samples were assayed with immunoSEQ v3.0 at survey level. Data came from immunoSEQ multiplex PCR; TCRdb stores just in-frame clones and leaves some out. The sample yields about 23,000 clones, roughly 88% seen once. The sample here was unsorted PBMCs, taken 0.6 years after starting antiretroviral therapy. These receptors originate from a man between 60 and 70 years old with HIV.

The CDR3 DNA sequence: TGTGCCAGCGCCCCGTCTTGGGATGGCTACACCTTC. Translation gives CASAPSWDGYTF. The chain couples TRBV28 to TRBJ1-2, with D unresolved. Germline V gene data show CDR1 as MDHEN and CDR2 as SYDVKM. Trimming shortened V by 8 bases and J by 6 bases, and 13 bases separated the two germline ends. CDR3 length: 12 residues.

The chain combines TRBV5-1 with TRBJ1-5; no firm D call. The ends were cut back, 0 bases at V and 5 bases at J, with 12 bases in the middle. Germline values: CDR1 SGHRS, CDR2 YFSETQ. CDR3 length equals 15 residues. DNA for the CDR3: TGCGCCAGCAGCTTGGGTCCCCAGTTATATCAGCCCCAGCATTTT. Its translation is CASSLGPQLYQPQHF.

The chain carries TRBV18 and TRBJ1-6; tentatively, D is TRBD1 (6 bases). The CDR3 has 17 amino acids. Trimming took 3 bases from V and 2 from J, leaving 14 bases between them. Germline V gene sequence: CDR1 KGHSH, CDR2 LQKENI. The CDR3 is CASSPYTRQAYNSPLHF. CDR3 coding DNA: TGTGCCAGCTCACCCTACACGCGACAGGCCTATAATTCACCCCTCCACTTT.

V usage is TRBV23-1 and J usage is TRBJ2-1; D might be TRBD1 or TRBD2, each matching 5 bases. TRBV23-1 is noted as an ORF with a role that remains uncertain. CDR3 size: 15 residues. Trimming cost V 3 bases and J 6 bases, with 15 bases left between them. DNA of the CDR3: TGCGCCAGCAGTCACAAGGACACCCGGGGCAATGAGCAGTTCTTC. Translating it yields CASSHKDTRGNEQFF.

V and J are TRBV18 and TRBJ2-5, with 8 bases that match TRBD1. V was pared by 2 bases and J by 5 bases, with 7 bases of the junction left unmatched. This CDR3 has 15 residues. Germline assignment: CDR1 KGHSH and CDR2 LQKENI. The chain's CDR3 is CASSPNQGAWETQYF. CDR3 DNA sequence: TGTGCCAGCTCACCAAACCAGGGGGCGTGGGAGACCCAGTACTTC.

The chain links TRBV7-9 to TRBJ2-1, with D unclear. The V end lost 5 bases, the J end lost 9 bases, and 11 bases lay between the germline ends. CDR1 and CDR2 from the germline V gene are SEHNR and FQNEAQ (reference sequence). This CDR3 region has 12 residues. CDR3 in amino acids: CASSLNPAEQFF. DNA of the CDR3: TGTGCCAGCAGCCTAAATCCCGCTGAGCAGTTCTTC.

The chain joins TRBV5-1 to TRBJ2-2; D is ambiguous. Germline CDR1 SGHRS, CDR2 YFSETQ. Trimming removed 1 base at V and 6 bases at J, with 16 bases between. This CDR3 contains 16 residues. The CDR3 DNA reads as TGCGCCAGCAGCTTGCTCTCGTTAGTTGGCGCCGGGGAGCTGTTTTTT. Amino acids: CASSLLSLVGAGELFF.

This clone came up once. The rearrangement joins TRBV11-3 to TRBJ2-3; a weak D match, TRBD1 (5 bases). This CDR3 region has 15 residues. Trimming shortened V by 3 bases and J by 7 bases, and 17 bases separated the two germline ends. Germline assignment: CDR1 SGHNT and CDR2 YENEEA. For the CDR3, the DNA is TGTGCCAGCAGCTTGGGGCGCCTTTCGGACAATACGCAGTATTTT. This translates into CASSLGRLSDNTQYF.

The gene calls are TRBV6-6 and TRBJ2-2; 11 nucleotides align to TRBD2. V lost 4 bases and J lost 1; bases outside the gene matches: 2. Germline loops: CDR1 MNHNY, CDR2 SVGAGI (reference sequence). This CDR3 is built from 16 residues. This CDR3 is CASSSGTSGNTGELFF. In DNA form, the CDR3 reads TGTGCCAGCAGTTCCGGGACTAGCGGGAACACCGGGGAGCTGTTTTTT.